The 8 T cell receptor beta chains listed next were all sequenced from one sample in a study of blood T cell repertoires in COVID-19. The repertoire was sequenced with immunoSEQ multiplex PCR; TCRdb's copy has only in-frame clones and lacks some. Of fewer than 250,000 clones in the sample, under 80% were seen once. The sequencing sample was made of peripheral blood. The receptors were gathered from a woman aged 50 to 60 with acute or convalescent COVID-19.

CDR3 bases: TGTGCCAGCAGTCCCCTGGGACAGGGCACAGATACGCAGTATTTT. It specifies CASSPLGQGTDTQYF. The J gene is TRBJ2-3, the V gene TRBV27; the match to TRBD1 covers 8 bases. V shed 5 bases, J shed 1 base, and the junction held 5 bases outside the gene matches. This CDR3 has 15 residues. Germline V gene data show CDR1 as MNHEY and CDR2 as SMNVEV (reference sequence).

CDR3 residues: CASSLGAGYEQYF. The CDR3, as DNA: TGCGCCAGCAGCTTGGGAGCGGGCTACGAGCAGTACTTC. The chain has TRBV5-1 and TRBJ2-7, with D possibly TRBD2 on 6 matching bases. V was clipped by 0 bases and J by 3 bases, with 7 bases between them. The CDR3 sequence is 13 residues long. Looked up from germline, CDR1 is SGHRS and CDR2 is YFSETQ.

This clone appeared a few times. CDR3 residues: CASSLGRTDTQYF. The CDR3 DNA reads TGTGCCAGCAGCTTAGGGCGCACAGATACGCAGTATTTT. The chain uses TRBV7-8 and TRBJ2-3; D not resolved. The V gene lost 1 base and the J gene lost 1 base, with 3 bases spanning the gap. The CDR3 is 13 residues long. Germline V gene lookup returns CDR1 SGHVS and CDR2 FQNEAQ.

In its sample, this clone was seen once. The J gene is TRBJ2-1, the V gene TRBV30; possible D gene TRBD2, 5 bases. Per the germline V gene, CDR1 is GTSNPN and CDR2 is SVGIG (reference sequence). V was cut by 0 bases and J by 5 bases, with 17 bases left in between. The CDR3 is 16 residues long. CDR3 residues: CAWSVRRVGVNNEQFF. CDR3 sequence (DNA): TGTGCCTGGAGTGTGAGAAGGGTGGGAGTAAACAATGAGCAGTTCTTC.

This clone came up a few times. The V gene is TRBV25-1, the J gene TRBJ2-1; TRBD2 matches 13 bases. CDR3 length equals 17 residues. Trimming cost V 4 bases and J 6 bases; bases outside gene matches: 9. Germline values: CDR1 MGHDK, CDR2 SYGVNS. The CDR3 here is CASSALPGLAGTNEQFF. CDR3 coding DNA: TGTGCCAGCAGTGCCCTTCCGGGACTAGCGGGGACCAATGAGCAGTTCTTC.

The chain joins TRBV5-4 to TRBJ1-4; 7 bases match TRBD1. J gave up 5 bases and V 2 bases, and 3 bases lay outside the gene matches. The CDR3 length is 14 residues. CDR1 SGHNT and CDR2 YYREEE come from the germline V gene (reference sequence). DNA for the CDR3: TGTGCCAGCAGCTTAGGGACAGTAAATGAAAAACTGTTTTTT. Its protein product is CASSLGTVNEKLFF.

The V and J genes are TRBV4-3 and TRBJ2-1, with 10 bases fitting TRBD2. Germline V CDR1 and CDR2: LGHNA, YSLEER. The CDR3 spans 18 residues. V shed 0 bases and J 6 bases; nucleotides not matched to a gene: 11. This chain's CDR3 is CASSQDPDSGRAPNEQFF. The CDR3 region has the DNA TGCGCCAGCAGCCAAGATCCGGACAGCGGGAGGGCCCCCAATGAGCAGTTCTTC.

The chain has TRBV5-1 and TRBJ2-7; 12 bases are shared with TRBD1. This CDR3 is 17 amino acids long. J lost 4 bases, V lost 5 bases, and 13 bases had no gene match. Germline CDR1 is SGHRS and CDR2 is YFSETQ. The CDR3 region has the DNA TGCGCCAGCAGTTCGGGATCCGGGACAGGGGGCGGTTACGAGCAGTACTTC. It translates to CASSSGSGTGGGYEQYF.